The 29 T cell receptor beta chains given below trace back to one sample, sequenced in a study of STAT5B mutations in CD4+ large granular lymphocyte leukemia. Data came from immunoSEQ multiplex PCR; TCRdb stores just in-frame clones and leaves some out. The data show around 25,000 clones, with around 72% seen just once and about 0.6% held by the top ten. Source material: CD4+ T cells from blood buffy coats. The receptors here all came from a human donor in good health.

This clone was counted only a few times. The chain couples TRBV19 to TRBJ1-5; D not certain. The CDR3 loop spans 21 amino acids. Trimming pared 4 bases from V and 2 bases from J, leaving 30 bases between. From germline, CDR1 is LNHDA and CDR2 SQIVND (reference sequence). The CDR3, as DNA: TGTGCCAGTAGTACCTCCCCTAGCCTCCGGGAAAAGGTCGAGGGCAATCAGCCCCAGCATTTT. Amino acid sequence: CASSTSPSLREKVEGNQPQHF.

This clone was seen more than once but under ten times. The chain has TRBV9 and TRBJ1-1; tentative D call: TRBD1 (5 bases). The CDR3 is 14 residues long. Germline-derived CDR1 and CDR2 are SGDLS and YYNGEE. Trimming removed 1 base at V and 5 bases at J, with 12 bases between. The CDR3 DNA reads TGTGCCAGCAGCGTAAAATCGGGGGGGACTGAAGCTTTCTTT. Translation: CASSVKSGGTEAFF.

This clone appeared a single time. This sequence joins TRBV10-2 and TRBJ1-1, with a possible D match to TRBD1 (5 bases). The CDR3 sequence is 16 residues long. V lost 8 bases, J lost 1 base, and 20 bases lay in between. Germline CDR1 is WSHSY and CDR2 is SAAADI. The CDR3 region has the DNA TGCGCCAGCCAGCGATCCCCATGGACACAGAACACTGAAGCTTTCTTT. Translation gives CASQRSPWTQNTEAFF.

This clone was detected once. V is TRBV5-4 and J is TRBJ2-5; possible D gene TRBD2, 6 bases. V was cut by 3 bases and J by 12 bases, with 18 bases left in between. In germline, CDR1 is SGHNT, CDR2 YYREEE (reference sequence). The CDR3 is 13 residues long. CDR3 DNA sequence: TGTGCCAGCAGCTGGGATTCCCGGGAGCTCGAGTACTTC. Encoded protein: CASSWDSRELEYF. The whole variable domain, filled in from reference TRBV5-4 and TRBJ2-5, reads ETGVTQSPTHLIKTRGQQVTLRCSSQSGHNTVSWYQQALGQGPQFIFQYYREEENGRGNFPPRFSGLQFPNYSSELNVNALELDDSALYLCASSWDSRELEYFGPGTRLLVL.

By frequency in the sample, this clone is large (0.1 to 1%). The chain uses TRBV12-5 and TRBJ1-4, with 7 bases fitting TRBD1. V dropped 1 base and J dropped 8; count of bases not matched to a gene: 4. The CDR3 extends over 14 amino acids. Germline V gene data show CDR1 as LGHNT and CDR2 as FRNRAP. CDR3 loop: CASGLGQGGEKLFF. DNA for the CDR3: TGTGCTAGTGGTTTGGGACAGGGAGGAGAAAAACTGTTTTTT.

V gene TRBV10-3 combines with J gene TRBJ2-1; tentatively, D is TRBD1 (5 bases). The V and J ends lost 8 bases and 4 bases respectively, with 12 bases between them. Germline CDR1 is ENHRY and CDR2 is SYGVKD. The CDR3 is 13 amino acids. The CDR3 reads CAIGRQQYNEQFF. The CDR3 coding sequence is TGTGCCATCGGGCGACAGCAGTACAATGAGCAGTTCTTC.

J is TRBJ1-1 and V is TRBV19, with no clear D. The CDR3 runs to 11 residues. V was shortened by 7 bases and J by 1 base, with 4 bases between the two germline ends. The V gene's germline CDR1 is LNHDA and CDR2 SQIVND (reference sequence). The CDR3 nucleotides are TGTGCCAGTAAAGGGAACACTGAAGCTTTCTTT. Its translation is CASKGNTEAFF. Complete variable domain (other parts from reference TRBV19 and TRBJ1-1): DGGITQSPKYLFRKEGQNVTLSCEQNLNHDAMYWYRQDPGQGLRLIYYSQIVNDFQKGDIAEGYSVSREKKESFPLTVTSAQKNPTAFYLCASKGNTEAFFGQGTRLTVV.

This clone was picked up a small number of times. The CDR3 sequence: CASSFSANTEAFF. CDR3 in DNA: TGTGCCAGCAGCTTCTCAGCGAACACTGAAGCTTTCTTT. The rearrangement joins TRBV7-3 to TRBJ1-1; D is undetermined. Between the trimmed V and J ends, which lost 3 bases and 1 base, there was a span of 6 bases. The CDR3 is 13 amino acids. Looked up from germline, CDR1 is SGHTA and CDR2 is FQGTGA.

The J gene is TRBJ2-1, the V gene TRBV15; D gene uncertain. V was shortened by 4 bases and J by 6 bases, with 10 bases between the two germline ends. Germline V CDR1 and CDR2: LNHNV, YYDKDF (reference sequence). There are 13 residues in the CDR3. The CDR3 nucleotides are TGTGCCACCAGCAAGACACGGCTCAATGAGCAGTTCTTC. It codes for CATSKTRLNEQFF.

V usage is TRBV4-3 and J usage is TRBJ1-1; weak D call: TRBD1 (5 bases). The CDR3 has 15 amino acids. The germline V gene has CDR1 LGHNA and CDR2 YSLEER. Trimming removed 0 bases from V and 9 bases from J, with 17 bases in between. CDR3 bases: TGCGCCAGCAGCCAAGATGCTCAGGGTAGTATAAAAGCTTTCTTT. Translating it yields CASSQDAQGSIKAFF.

The chain employs TRBV11-3 and TRBJ1-2; D may be TRBD1 (6 bases). V gave up 6 bases and J gave up 2 bases, with 10 bases separating them. Germline V lookup: CDR1 SGHNT, CDR2 YENEEA. The CDR3 length is 13 residues. CDR3 sequence: CASSQDRNYGYTF. In DNA form, the CDR3 reads TGTGCCAGCAGTCAAGACAGGAACTATGGCTACACCTTC.

The V call is TRBV18, the J call TRBJ2-5; D possibly corresponds to TRBD2 (5 bases). The DNA matches TRBJ2-7 better at its end, which makes the J call doubtful. CDR1 and CDR2 from the germline V gene are KGHSH and LQKENI. This CDR3 spans 13 amino acids. The CDR3 sequence is CASSPGSSYEQYF. For the CDR3, the DNA is TGTGCCAGCTCACCAGGGAGCTCCTACGAGCAGTACTTC.

The CDR3 protein is CASSQFRTFNYGYTF. The CDR3 coding sequence is TGCGCCAGCAGCCAATTCAGGACATTTAACTATGGCTACACCTTC. This chain uses TRBV4-1 with TRBJ1-2; the D gene is possibly TRBD1 (5 bases). Germline CDR1 and CDR2: MGHRA and YSYEKL. CDR3 size: 15 residues. The V end lost 2 bases, the J end lost 1 base, and 11 bases lay between the germline ends.

V is TRBV6-1 and J is TRBJ1-3, with 7 positions matching TRBD1. The CDR3 covers 17 residues. V dropped 2 bases and J dropped 0; count of bases not matched to a gene: 7. Germline lookup yields CDR1 MNHNS and CDR2 SASEGT. As DNA, the CDR3 is TGTGCCAGCAGTGAAAGACTAACAGGGGCCTCTGGAAACACCATATATTTT. Protein product: CASSERLTGASGNTIYF.

The chain uses TRBV6-4 and TRBJ1-2; TRBD1 matches at 7 bases. With 0 bases clipped from V and 2 bases from J, the junction kept 9 bases outside the gene matches. Germline assignment: CDR1 MRHNA and CDR2 SNTAGT. The length of the CDR3 is 17 residues. The CDR3 region has the DNA TGTGCCAGCAGTGACTCGGGGAGACAGGGACACAACTATGGCTACACCTTC. Translation: CASSDSGRQGHNYGYTF.

The J gene is TRBJ1-5, the V gene TRBV7-8; no definite D call. This CDR3 spans 12 amino acids. V gave up 5 bases and J gave up 6 bases, with 8 bases separating them. Germline assignment: CDR1 SGHVS and CDR2 FQNEAQ. The CDR3 region is CASSMLGQPQHF. CDR3 coding DNA: TGTGCCAGCAGCATGCTTGGTCAGCCCCAGCATTTT. Together with reference TRBV7-8 and TRBJ1-5, the CDR3 gives the full variable domain: GAGVSQSPRYKVAKRGQDVALRCDPISGHVSLFWYQQALGQGPEFLTYFQNEAQLDKSGLPSDRFFAERPEGSVSTLKIQRTQQEDSAVYLCASSMLGQPQHFGDGTRLSIL.

The chain links TRBV29-1 to TRBJ2-1; D gene uncertain. V lost 4 bases to trimming and J lost 3 bases, with 10 bases between them. There are 13 residues in the CDR3. Germline V gives CDR1 SQVTM, CDR2 ANQGSEA. The CDR3 loop is CSVVLVYYNEQFF. The DNA for the CDR3 is TGCAGCGTTGTTTTAGTCTACTACAATGAGCAGTTCTTC.

The V gene is TRBV29-1, the J gene TRBJ2-1; 7 positions match TRBD1. The junction had 7 bases not matched to a gene; V was cut back by 8 bases and J by 0 bases. Germline lookup yields CDR1 SQVTM and CDR2 ANQGSEA. The CDR3 covers 14 residues. The chain's CDR3 is CSTRTGPSYNEQFF. The CDR3 nucleotides are TGCAGCACTCGGACAGGTCCCTCCTACAATGAGCAGTTCTTC.

This clone was seen a few times. The chain links TRBV19 to TRBJ1-2; D unresolved. Germline V gene data show CDR1 as LNHDA and CDR2 as SQIVND (reference sequence). The CDR3 length is 14 residues. Trimming cost V 6 bases and J 0 bases, with 11 bases left between them. The CDR3 protein is CASRPLQTNYGYTF. CDR3 sequence (DNA): TGTGCCAGTAGGCCTCTACAGACTAACTATGGCTACACCTTC.

This chain connects TRBV10-3 to TRBJ2-7, with 9 bases matching TRBD1. The CDR3 runs to 15 residues. V trimming: 5 bases; J trimming: 1 base; junction bases outside the gene matches: 6. The germline CDR1 and CDR2 sequences are ENHRY and SYGVKD. The CDR3 bases are TGTGCCATCAGTACCGGGACAGGGAGATCCTACGAGCAGTACTTC. Its translation is CAISTGTGRSYEQYF.

V usage is TRBV30 and J usage is TRBJ1-2, with D possibly matching TRBD1 (5 bases). CDR3 length equals 12 residues. Deletions cut 6 bases from V and 4 bases from J, with 12 bases between. Germline V gene sequence: CDR1 GTSNPN, CDR2 SVGIG (reference sequence). CDR3 loop: CACPGAAYGYTF. The CDR3 nucleotides read TGTGCCTGCCCCGGGGCGGCCTATGGCTACACCTTC.

CDR3 residues: CASSYEQVVYGYTF. Written as DNA, the CDR3 is TGTGCCAGCAGCTACGAACAGGTGGTCTATGGCTACACCTTC. The chain links TRBV7-2 to TRBJ1-2, with a tentative D call TRBD1 (5 bases). Germline loops: CDR1 SGHTA, CDR2 FQGNSA. The V end lost 4 bases, the J end lost 4 bases, and 13 bases lay between the germline ends. The CDR3 is 14 residues long.

The chain couples TRBV19 to TRBJ1-6; D remains unclear. The CDR3 extends over 16 amino acids. Germline V gene lookup returns CDR1 LNHDA and CDR2 SQIVND (reference sequence). The germline V and J ends were trimmed by 3 bases and 7 bases, with 16 bases remaining between them. The CDR3 reads CASSMEGTWQNSPLHF. The CDR3 coding sequence is TGTGCCAGTAGTATGGAGGGTACGTGGCAGAATTCACCCCTCCACTTT.

The chain carries TRBV28 and TRBJ1-6; a weak D match, TRBD1 (6 bases). V was trimmed by 2 bases and J by 9 bases, leaving 11 bases between them. This CDR3 contains 14 residues. From germline, CDR1 is MDHEN and CDR2 SYDVKM. CDR3 bases: TGTGCCAGCAGTTTAGTAGGGGGAGGTTCACCCCTCCACTTT. Protein sequence: CASSLVGGGSPLHF.

V is TRBV5-6 and J is TRBJ2-4; D is perhaps TRBD1 (6 bases). This CDR3 region has 14 residues. V was shortened by 2 bases and J by 8 bases, with 14 bases between the two germline ends. Germline CDR1 SGHDT, CDR2 YYEEEE. The CDR3 coding sequence is TGTGCCAGCAGCTTATCCGGACAGATTCACATTCAGTACTTC. Translating gives CASSLSGQIHIQYF.

The chain has TRBV6-5 and TRBJ1-1, with TRBD1 as a possible D gene (6 bases). Germline V CDR1 and CDR2: MNHEY, SVGAGI. The CDR3 runs 11 residues. Trimming took 5 bases from V and 10 from J, leaving 11 bases between them. The CDR3 spells CASSLQGRAFF. CDR3 coding DNA: TGTGCCAGCAGTCTACAGGGCAGAGCTTTCTTT.

The chain combines TRBV6-6 with TRBJ1-4, with D tentatively TRBD1 (6 bases). This CDR3 is 14 amino acids long. With 2 bases removed from V and 3 bases from J, the gap between germline ends came to 7 bases. Germline assignment: CDR1 MNHNY and CDR2 SVGAGI (reference sequence). CDR3 protein: CASSYKGANEKLFF. The CDR3 DNA sequence: TGTGCCAGCAGTTACAAGGGGGCTAATGAAAAACTGTTTTTT.

The chain combines TRBV28 with TRBJ2-7; maybe TRBD2 (5 bases). The CDR3 extends over 15 amino acids. The V end lost 1 base, the J end lost 12 bases, and 22 bases lay between the germline ends. Germline-derived CDR1 and CDR2 are MDHEN and SYDVKM. In nucleotides, the CDR3 is TGTGCCAGCAGTTTATCCTCCGGAGCGGCTACGAGTAGGTACTTC. Translation gives CASSLSSGAATSRYF.

This clone showed up just once. V usage is TRBV5-4 and J usage is TRBJ1-1; a weak D match, TRBD1 (5 bases). The CDR3 extends over 14 amino acids. Trimming left V 1 base short and J 1 base short, with 8 bases between. The V gene's germline CDR1 is SGHNT and CDR2 YYREEE (reference sequence). CDR3 residues: CASSLQGWNTEAFF. The CDR3 region has the DNA TGTGCCAGCAGCTTGCAGGGATGGAACACTGAAGCTTTCTTT.